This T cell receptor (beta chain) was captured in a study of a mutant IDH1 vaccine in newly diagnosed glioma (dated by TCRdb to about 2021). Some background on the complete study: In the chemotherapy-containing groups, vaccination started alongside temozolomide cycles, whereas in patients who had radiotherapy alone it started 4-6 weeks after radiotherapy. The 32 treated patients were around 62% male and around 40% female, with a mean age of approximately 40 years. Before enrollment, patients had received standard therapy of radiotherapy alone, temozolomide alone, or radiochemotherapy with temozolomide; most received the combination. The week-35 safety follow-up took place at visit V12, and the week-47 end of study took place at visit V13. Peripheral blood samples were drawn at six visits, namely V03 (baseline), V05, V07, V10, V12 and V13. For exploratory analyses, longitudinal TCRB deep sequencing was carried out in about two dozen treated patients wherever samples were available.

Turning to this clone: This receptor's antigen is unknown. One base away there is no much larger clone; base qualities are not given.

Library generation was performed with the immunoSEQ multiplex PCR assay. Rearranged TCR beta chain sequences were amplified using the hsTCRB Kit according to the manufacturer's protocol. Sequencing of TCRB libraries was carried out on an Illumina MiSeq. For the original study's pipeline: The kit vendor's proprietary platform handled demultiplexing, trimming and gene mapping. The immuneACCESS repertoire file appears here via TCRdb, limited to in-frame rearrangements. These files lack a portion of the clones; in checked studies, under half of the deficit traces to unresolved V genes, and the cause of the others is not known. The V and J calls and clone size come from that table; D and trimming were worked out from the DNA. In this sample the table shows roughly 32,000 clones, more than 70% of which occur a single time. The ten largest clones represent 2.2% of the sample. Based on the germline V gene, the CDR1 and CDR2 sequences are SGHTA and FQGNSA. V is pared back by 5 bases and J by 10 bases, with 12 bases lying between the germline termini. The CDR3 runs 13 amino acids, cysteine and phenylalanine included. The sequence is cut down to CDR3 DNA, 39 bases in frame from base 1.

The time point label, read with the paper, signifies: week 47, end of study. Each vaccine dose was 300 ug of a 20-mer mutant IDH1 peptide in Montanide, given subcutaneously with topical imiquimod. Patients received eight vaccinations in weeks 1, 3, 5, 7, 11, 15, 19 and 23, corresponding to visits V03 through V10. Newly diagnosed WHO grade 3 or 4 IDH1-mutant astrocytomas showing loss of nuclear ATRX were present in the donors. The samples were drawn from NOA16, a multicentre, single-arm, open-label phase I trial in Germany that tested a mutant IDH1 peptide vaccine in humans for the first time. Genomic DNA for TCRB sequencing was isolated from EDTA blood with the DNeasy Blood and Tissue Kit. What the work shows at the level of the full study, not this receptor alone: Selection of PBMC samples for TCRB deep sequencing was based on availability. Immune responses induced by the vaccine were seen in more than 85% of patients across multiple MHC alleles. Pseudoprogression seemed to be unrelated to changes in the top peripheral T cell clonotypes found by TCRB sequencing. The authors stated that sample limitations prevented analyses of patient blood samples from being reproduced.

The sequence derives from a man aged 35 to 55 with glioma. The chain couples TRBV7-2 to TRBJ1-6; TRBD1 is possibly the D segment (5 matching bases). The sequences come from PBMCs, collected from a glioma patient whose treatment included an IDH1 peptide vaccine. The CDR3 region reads CASSLLRGSPLHF. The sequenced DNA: TGTGCCAGCAGCCTTCTTAGGGGCTCACCCCTCCACTTT.